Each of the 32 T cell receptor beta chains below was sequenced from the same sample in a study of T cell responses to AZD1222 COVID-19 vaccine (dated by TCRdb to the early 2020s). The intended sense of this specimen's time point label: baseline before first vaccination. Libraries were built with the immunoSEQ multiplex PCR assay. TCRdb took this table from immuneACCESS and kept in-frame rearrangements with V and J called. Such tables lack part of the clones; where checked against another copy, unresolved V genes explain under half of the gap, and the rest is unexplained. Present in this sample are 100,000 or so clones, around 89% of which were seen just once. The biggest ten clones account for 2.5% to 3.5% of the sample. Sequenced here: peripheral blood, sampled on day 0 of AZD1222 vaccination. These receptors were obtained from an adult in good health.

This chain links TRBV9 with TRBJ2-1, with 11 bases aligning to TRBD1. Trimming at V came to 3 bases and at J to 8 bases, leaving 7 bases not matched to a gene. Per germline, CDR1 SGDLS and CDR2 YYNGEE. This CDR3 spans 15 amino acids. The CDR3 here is CASSDRDRGSDEQFF. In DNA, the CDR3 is TGTGCCAGCAGCGACCGGGACAGGGGGTCTGATGAGCAGTTCTTC.

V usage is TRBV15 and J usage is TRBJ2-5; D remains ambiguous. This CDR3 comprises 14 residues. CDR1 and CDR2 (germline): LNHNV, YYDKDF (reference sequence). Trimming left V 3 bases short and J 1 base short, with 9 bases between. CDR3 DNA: TGTGCCACCAGCAGCGGACGGTTCCAAGAGACCCAGTACTTC. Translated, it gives CATSSGRFQETQYF.

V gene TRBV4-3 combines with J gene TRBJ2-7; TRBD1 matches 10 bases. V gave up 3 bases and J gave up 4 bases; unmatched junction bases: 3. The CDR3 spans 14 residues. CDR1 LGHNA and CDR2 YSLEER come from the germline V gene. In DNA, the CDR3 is TGCGCCAGCAGCCAGGGACAGGGGTCTTACGAGCAGTACTTC. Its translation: CASSQGQGSYEQYF.

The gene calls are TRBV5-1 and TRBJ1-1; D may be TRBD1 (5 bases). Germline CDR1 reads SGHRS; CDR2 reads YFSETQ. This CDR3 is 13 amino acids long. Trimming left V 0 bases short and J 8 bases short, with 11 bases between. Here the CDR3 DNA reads TGCGCCAGCAGCTTGGGTGGGACCAGCGAAGCTTTCTTT. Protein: CASSLGGTSEAFF. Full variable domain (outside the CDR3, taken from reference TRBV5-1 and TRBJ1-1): KAGVTQTPRYLIKTRGQQVTLSCSPISGHRSVSWYQQTPGQGLQFLFEYFSETQRNKGNFPGRFSGRQFSNSRSEMNVSTLELGDSALYLCASSLGGTSEAFFGQGTRLTVV.

This chain's CDR3 is CASSHSGRRTDTQYF. As DNA, the CDR3 is TGTGCCAGCAGCCATAGCGGGAGACGCACAGATACGCAGTATTTT. V is TRBV3-1 (or the pseudogene TRBV3-2) and J is TRBJ2-3; TRBD2 agrees at 9 bases. The J segment lost 1 base and the V segment lost 3 bases, leaving 2 bases of the junction unmatched. CDR1 is LGHDT, CDR2 YNNKEL, per germline (reference sequence). The CDR3 extends over 15 amino acids.

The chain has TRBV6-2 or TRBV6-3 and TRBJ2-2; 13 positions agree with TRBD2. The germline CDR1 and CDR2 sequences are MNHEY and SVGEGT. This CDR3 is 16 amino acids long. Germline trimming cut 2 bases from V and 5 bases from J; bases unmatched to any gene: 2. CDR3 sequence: CASSYGLAGETGELFF. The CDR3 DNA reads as TGTGCCAGCAGTTACGGACTAGCGGGAGAAACCGGGGAGCTGTTTTTT.

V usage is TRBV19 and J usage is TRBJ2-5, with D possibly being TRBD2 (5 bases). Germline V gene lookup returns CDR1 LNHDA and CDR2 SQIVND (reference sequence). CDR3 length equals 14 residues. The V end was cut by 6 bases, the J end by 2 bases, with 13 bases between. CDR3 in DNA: TGTGCCAGTAGACTAGACCAGAATCAAGAGACCCAGTACTTC. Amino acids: CASRLDQNQETQYF.

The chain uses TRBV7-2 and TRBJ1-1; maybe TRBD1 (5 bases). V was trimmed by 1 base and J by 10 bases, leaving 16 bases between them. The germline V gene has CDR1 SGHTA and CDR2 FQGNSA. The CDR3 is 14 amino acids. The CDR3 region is CASSLGMGVGAAFF. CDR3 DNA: TGTGCCAGCAGCTTAGGCATGGGGGTTGGGGCAGCTTTCTTT.

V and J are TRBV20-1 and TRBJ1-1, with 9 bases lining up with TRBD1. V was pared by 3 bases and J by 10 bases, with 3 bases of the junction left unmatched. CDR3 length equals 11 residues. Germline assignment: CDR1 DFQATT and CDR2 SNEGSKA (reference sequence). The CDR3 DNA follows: TGCAGTGCTAGCGGGACAGGGCTAGCTTTCTTT. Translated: CSASGTGLAFF.

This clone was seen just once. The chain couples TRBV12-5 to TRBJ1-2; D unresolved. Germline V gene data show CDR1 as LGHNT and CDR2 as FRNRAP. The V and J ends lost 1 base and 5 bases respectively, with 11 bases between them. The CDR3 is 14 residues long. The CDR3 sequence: CASGLDSTVYGYTF. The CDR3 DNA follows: TGTGCTAGTGGTTTGGATTCGACGGTATATGGCTACACCTTC.

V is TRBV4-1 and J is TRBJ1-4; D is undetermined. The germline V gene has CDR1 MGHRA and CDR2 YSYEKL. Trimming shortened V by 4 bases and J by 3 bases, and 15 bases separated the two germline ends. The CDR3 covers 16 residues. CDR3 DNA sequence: TGCGCCAGCAGCCCCAGCCCCGGGGAAGCTAATGAAAAACTGTTTTTT. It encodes CASSPSPGEANEKLFF.

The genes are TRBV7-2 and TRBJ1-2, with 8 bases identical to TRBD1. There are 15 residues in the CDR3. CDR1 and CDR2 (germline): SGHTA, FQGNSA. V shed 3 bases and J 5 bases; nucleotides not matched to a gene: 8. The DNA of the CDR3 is TGTGCCAGCAGCTTGGCCCCGGGACAGGCGTATGGCTACACCTTC. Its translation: CASSLAPGQAYGYTF.

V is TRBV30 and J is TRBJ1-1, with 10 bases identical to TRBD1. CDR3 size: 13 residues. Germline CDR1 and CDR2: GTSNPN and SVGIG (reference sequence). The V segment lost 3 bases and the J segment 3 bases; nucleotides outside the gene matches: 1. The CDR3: CAWRTGGHTEAFF. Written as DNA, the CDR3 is TGTGCCTGGAGGACAGGGGGCCACACTGAAGCTTTCTTT.

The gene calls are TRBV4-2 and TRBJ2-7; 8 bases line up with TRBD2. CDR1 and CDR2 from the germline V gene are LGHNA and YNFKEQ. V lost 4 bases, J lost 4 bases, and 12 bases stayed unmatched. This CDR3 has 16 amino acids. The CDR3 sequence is CASSREGGSGTYEQYF. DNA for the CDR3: TGTGCCAGCAGCCGAGAGGGCGGTAGCGGGACGTACGAGCAGTACTTC.

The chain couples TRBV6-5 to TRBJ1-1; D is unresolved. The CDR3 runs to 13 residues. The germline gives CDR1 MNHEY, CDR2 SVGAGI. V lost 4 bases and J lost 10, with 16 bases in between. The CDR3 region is CASSSPAQSGAFF. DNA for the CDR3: TGTGCCAGCAGTTCACCGGCCCAATCGGGAGCTTTCTTT.

The CDR3 region is CASSPRDRGGSPLHF. The CDR3 nucleotides are TGTGCCAGCAGTCCACGGGACAGGGGTGGGTCACCCCTCCACTTT. The V and J genes are TRBV28 and TRBJ1-6, with 10 bases lining up with TRBD1. This CDR3 has 15 amino acids. Germline values: CDR1 MDHEN, CDR2 SYDVKM. The V and J ends lost 5 bases and 10 bases, in that order; junction bases with no gene match: 8.

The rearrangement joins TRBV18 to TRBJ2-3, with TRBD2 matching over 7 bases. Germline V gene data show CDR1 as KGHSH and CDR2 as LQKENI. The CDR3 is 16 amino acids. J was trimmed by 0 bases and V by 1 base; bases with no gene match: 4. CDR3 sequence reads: CASSPQLATSTDTQYF. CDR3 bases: TGTGCCAGCTCACCACAACTAGCGACCAGCACAGATACGCAGTATTTT.

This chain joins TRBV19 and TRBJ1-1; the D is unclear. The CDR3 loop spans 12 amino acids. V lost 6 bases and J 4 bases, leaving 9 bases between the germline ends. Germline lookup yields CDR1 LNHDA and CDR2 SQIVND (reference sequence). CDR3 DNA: TGTGCCAGTAGCCATTACAGCACTGAAGCTTTCTTT. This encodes CASSHYSTEAFF.

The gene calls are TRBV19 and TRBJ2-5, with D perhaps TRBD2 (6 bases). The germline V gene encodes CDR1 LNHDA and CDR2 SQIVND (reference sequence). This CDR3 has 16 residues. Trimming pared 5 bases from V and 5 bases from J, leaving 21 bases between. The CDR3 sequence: CASSSGLSPIRETQYF. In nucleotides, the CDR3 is TGTGCCAGTAGTTCTGGACTATCGCCTATACGGGAGACCCAGTACTTC.

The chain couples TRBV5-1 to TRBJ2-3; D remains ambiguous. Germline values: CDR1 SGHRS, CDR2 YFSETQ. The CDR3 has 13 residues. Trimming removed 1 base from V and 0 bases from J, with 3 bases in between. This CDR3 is CASSLTSTDTQYF. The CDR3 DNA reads TGCGCCAGCAGCTTGACTAGCACAGATACGCAGTATTTT.

The CDR3 coding sequence is TGTGCCAGCAGCTCCCATACTAGCGGACGCACAGATACGCAGTATTTT. Its translation is CASSSHTSGRTDTQYF. The J gene is TRBJ2-3, the V gene TRBV3-1 (or the pseudogene TRBV3-2); the match to TRBD2 covers 8 bases. Germline V gives CDR1 LGHDT, CDR2 YNNKEL (reference sequence). This CDR3 contains 16 residues. V dropped 5 bases and J dropped 1; count of bases not matched to a gene: 8.

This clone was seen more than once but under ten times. The CDR3 region has the DNA TGTGCCAGCAGCCTGCCGGGACTAGCGGAGAGTGAGACCCAGTACTTC. Translating it yields CASSLPGLAESETQYF. The chain recombines TRBV3-1 (or the pseudogene TRBV3-2) with TRBJ2-5, with 11 bases identical to TRBD2. The ends lost 4 bases at V and 5 bases at J; junction bases unmatched: 9. Germline loops: CDR1 LGHDT, CDR2 YNNKEL (reference sequence). The length of the CDR3 is 16 residues.

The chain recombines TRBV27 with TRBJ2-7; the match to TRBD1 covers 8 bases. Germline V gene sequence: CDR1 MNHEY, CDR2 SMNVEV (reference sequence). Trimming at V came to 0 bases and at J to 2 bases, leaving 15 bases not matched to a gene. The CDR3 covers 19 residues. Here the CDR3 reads CASSLSGPMFRDRPYEQYF. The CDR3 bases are TGTGCCAGCAGTTTATCCGGGCCAATGTTCCGGGACAGGCCCTACGAGCAGTACTTC.

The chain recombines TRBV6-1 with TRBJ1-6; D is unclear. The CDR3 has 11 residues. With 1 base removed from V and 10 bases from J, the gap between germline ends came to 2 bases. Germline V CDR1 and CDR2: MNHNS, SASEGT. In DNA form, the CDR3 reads TGTGCCAGCAGTGAAGAGTCACCCCTCCACTTT. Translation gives CASSEESPLHF.

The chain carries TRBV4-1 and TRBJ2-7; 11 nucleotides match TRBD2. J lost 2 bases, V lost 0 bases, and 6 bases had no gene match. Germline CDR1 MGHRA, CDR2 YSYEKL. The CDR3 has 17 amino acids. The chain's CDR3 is CASSQELLAGVPYEQYF. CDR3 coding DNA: TGCGCCAGCAGCCAAGAACTACTAGCGGGGGTGCCCTACGAGCAGTACTTC.

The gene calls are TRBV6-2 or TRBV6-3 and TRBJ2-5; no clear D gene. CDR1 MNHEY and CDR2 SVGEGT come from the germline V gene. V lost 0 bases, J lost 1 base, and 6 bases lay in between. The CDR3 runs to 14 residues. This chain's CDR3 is CASSYSRLQETQYF. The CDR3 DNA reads TGTGCCAGCAGTTACTCCCGACTCCAAGAGACCCAGTACTTC.

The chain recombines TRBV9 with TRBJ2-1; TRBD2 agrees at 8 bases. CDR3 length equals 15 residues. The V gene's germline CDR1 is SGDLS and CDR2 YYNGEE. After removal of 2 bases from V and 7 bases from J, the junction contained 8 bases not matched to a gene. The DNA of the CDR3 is TGTGCCAGCAGCGTCACAGCGGGAGCCGGGAATGAGCAGTTCTTC. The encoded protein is CASSVTAGAGNEQFF.

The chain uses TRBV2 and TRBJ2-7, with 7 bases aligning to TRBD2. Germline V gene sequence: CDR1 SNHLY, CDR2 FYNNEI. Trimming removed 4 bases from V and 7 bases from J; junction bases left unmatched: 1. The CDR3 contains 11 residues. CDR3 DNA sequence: TGTGCCAGCAGTGTGGGAGGGGAGCAGTACTTC. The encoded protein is CASSVGGEQYF.

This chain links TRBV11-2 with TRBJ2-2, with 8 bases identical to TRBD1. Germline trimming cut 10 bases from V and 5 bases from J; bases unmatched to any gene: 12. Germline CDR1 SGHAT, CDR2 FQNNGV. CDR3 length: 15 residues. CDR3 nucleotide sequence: TGTGCCACAACACCGGGACAGGTACCAACCGGGGAGCTGTTTTTT. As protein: CATTPGQVPTGELFF.

The CDR3 DNA follows: TGCGCCAGCAGCCCGACGGTCTATGGCTACACCTTC. Protein sequence: CASSPTVYGYTF. The chain carries TRBV23-1 and TRBJ1-2, with D unclear. TRBV23-1 has ORF status, its function being uncertain. Deletions cut 6 bases from V and 4 bases from J, with 9 bases between. This CDR3 contains 12 residues.

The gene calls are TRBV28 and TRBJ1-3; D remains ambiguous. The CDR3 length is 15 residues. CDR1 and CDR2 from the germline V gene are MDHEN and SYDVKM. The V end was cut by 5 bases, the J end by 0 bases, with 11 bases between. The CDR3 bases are TGTGCCAGCAGTCCCCTTTTCGGCTCTGGAAACACCATATATTTT. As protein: CASSPLFGSGNTIYF.

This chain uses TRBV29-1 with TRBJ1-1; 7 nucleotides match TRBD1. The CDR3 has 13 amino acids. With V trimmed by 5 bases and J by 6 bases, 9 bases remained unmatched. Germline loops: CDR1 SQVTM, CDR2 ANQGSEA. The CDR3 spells CSVTRTGGPEAFF. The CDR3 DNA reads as TGCAGCGTTACCAGGACAGGTGGGCCTGAAGCTTTCTTT.